This T cell receptor (beta chain) was documented in a study of PD-1 blockade in classical Hodgkin lymphoma. Study results and limitations: Newly diagnosed patients were said to have less baseline TCR diversity than healthy donors did. No one has yet defined what causes the repertoire differences, which may be disease activity or prior therapy.

Following autologous stem cell transplantation, relapse occurred in every patient, and exposure to brentuximab vedotin varied. Notes on this clone: The antigen is undetermined.

Clones were read by immunoSEQ multiplex PCR, and TCRdb kept only the in-frame ones, dropping some. Among about 66,000 clones listed, about two thirds were seen once. CDR3 length: 14 residues. V was shortened by 1 base and J by 3 bases, with 11 bases between the two germline ends. CDR1 is SGHRS, CDR2 YFSETQ, per germline. Sequences were derived from peripheral blood mononuclear cells (PBMCs), sampled before the second cycle of nivolumab. The receptor was isolated from a human donor with classical Hodgkin lymphoma. This rearrangement joins TRBV5-1 to TRBJ2-7; D may be TRBD1 or TRBD2 (5 bases each). This chain's CDR3 is CASSLKGTVYEQYF. CDR3 in DNA: TGCGCCAGCAGCTTGAAAGGGACGGTCTACGAGCAGTACTTC. The full variable domain, completed using reference TRBV5-1 and TRBJ2-7, is KAGVTQTPRYLIKTRGQQVTLSCSPISGHRSVSWYQQTPGQGLQFLFEYFSETQRNKGNFPGRFSGRQFSNSRSEMNVSTLELGDSALYLCASSLKGTVYEQYFGPGTRLTVT.